This passage covers 2 T cell receptor beta chains from one sample sequenced in a study of blood T cell repertoires in COVID-19. Generated by immunoSEQ multiplex PCR, the TCRdb table keeps only in-frame clones and is missing some. The sample records roughly 80,000 clones, roughly nine tenths being singletons. Sequenced sample: peripheral blood. These receptors were taken from a woman of 80 years or more with active or convalescent COVID-19.

The CDR3 nucleotides read TGTGCCAGCAGCCAAGACCCCCAGCGGGGGTCCTACGAGCAGTACTTC. As protein: CASSQDPQRGSYEQYF. The V gene is TRBV3-1 (or the pseudogene TRBV3-2), the J gene TRBJ2-7, with TRBD2 matching 8 bases. J gave up 1 base and V 0 bases, and 5 bases lay outside the gene matches. Germline values: CDR1 LGHDT, CDR2 YNNKEL (reference sequence). This CDR3 region has 16 residues.

The chain carries TRBV6-4 and TRBJ2-1, with 8 nucleotides matching TRBD2. J gave up 7 bases and V 2 bases, and 7 bases lay outside the gene matches. Looked up from germline, CDR1 is MRHNA and CDR2 is SNTAGT. This CDR3 is built from 15 residues. The CDR3 DNA reads TGTGCCAGCAGTGACACCGGGGGGGGGTCGAATGAGCAGTTCTTC. The encoded protein is CASSDTGGGSNEQFF.